Below, 31 T cell receptor beta chains from the same sample are listed, as sequenced in a study of blood T cells in healthy people across ages. Alongside a J-beta primer mix, a sample-barcoded 5' primer served in a second PCR lasting about 7 to 11 cycles. TCRdb redid the calling of the 5' RACE reads with MiXCR, one entry per CDR3 protein. There are under 2,000,000 distinct CDR3 sequences in the sample; around 48% occur only once, and 2% to 2.5% lies in the top ten. Specimen: blood. Every receptor here comes from a woman in her thirties or forties in good health.

This clonotype was detected only a few times. The gene calls are TRBV7-2 and TRBJ2-7; D is possibly TRBD1 (5 bases). This CDR3 has 14 residues. Trimming took 1 base from V and 3 from J, leaving 10 bases between them. Germline loops: CDR1 SGHTA, CDR2 FQGNSA. The CDR3 DNA reads as TGTGCCAGCAGCTTAGTTACTCAGGGCTACGAGCAGTACTTC. It translates to CASSLVTQGYEQYF.

The V and J genes are TRBV7-2 and TRBJ2-7; 8 nucleotides match TRBD2. The DNA end favors TRBJ2-5, so the J call may be wrong. CDR3 length: 14 amino acids. The V gene's germline CDR1 is SGHTA and CDR2 FQGNSA. Here the CDR3 reads CASLGGGTPETQYF. As DNA, the CDR3 is TGTGCCAGCTTGGGCGGGGGGACCCCGGAGACCCAGTACTTC.

The chain employs TRBV20-1 and TRBJ2-3; tentatively, D is TRBD1 (6 bases). Between the trimmed V and J ends, which lost 6 bases and 4 bases, there was a span of 11 bases. The V gene's germline CDR1 is DFQATT and CDR2 SNEGSKA (reference sequence). The CDR3 covers 12 residues. Here the CDR3 DNA reads TGCAGTGCGCCAGGGGTGGCAGATACGCAGTATTTT. Protein sequence: CSAPGVADTQYF.

V gene TRBV20-1 combines with J gene TRBJ2-3; D not resolved. Germline CDR1 DFQATT, CDR2 SNEGSKA (reference sequence). This CDR3 region has 11 residues. V was clipped by 6 bases and J by 4 bases, with 8 bases between them. The chain's CDR3 is CSATIPDTQYF. CDR3 DNA: TGCAGTGCGACCATCCCAGATACGCAGTATTTT.

The chain combines TRBV4-2 with TRBJ2-5; D might be TRBD2 (6 bases). CDR3 length: 16 amino acids. Germline CDR1 and CDR2: LGHNA and YNFKEQ. Trimming removed 0 bases at V and 4 bases at J, with 15 bases between. CDR3 amino acids: CASSQDGASEGETQYF. The CDR3 DNA is TGTGCCAGCAGCCAAGATGGGGCTAGCGAAGGAGAGACCCAGTACTTC.

The table lists this clonotype with a few counts. This chain links TRBV7-2 with TRBJ1-2; 9 bases fit TRBD1. The J segment lost 2 bases and the V segment lost 4 bases, leaving 11 bases of the junction unmatched. This CDR3 comprises 17 residues. The germline CDR1 and CDR2 sequences are SGHTA and FQGNSA. The CDR3 loop reads CASSSGTGPLVNYGYTF. CDR3 sequence (DNA): TGTGCCAGCAGCTCTGGGACAGGGCCTCTGGTAAACTATGGCTACACCTTC.

DNA of the CDR3: TGTGCCAGCACCCGACTAGCGGGGTCAGGGGACAATGAGCAGTTCTTC. Protein product: CASTRLAGSGDNEQFF. V is TRBV7-9 and J is TRBJ2-1, with TRBD2 matching over 11 bases. This CDR3 is 16 amino acids long. The V segment lost 7 bases and the J segment 5 bases; nucleotides outside the gene matches: 10. Per germline, CDR1 SEHNR and CDR2 FQNEAQ (reference sequence).

The rearrangement joins TRBV7-6 to TRBJ2-5; D is perhaps TRBD2 (6 bases). This CDR3 has 15 amino acids. Per germline, CDR1 SGHVS and CDR2 FNYEAQ. V lost 5 bases and J 3 bases, leaving 16 bases between the germline ends. DNA of the CDR3: TGTGCCAGCAGCCCGAGCCGACTAGAAGAAGAGACCCAGTACTTC. It specifies CASSPSRLEEETQYF.

This clonotype has a handful of counts. The chain links TRBV7-9 to TRBJ2-5, with D perhaps being TRBD1 or TRBD2 (5 bases each). V was trimmed by 5 bases and J by 3 bases, leaving 16 bases between them. Germline lookup yields CDR1 SEHNR and CDR2 FQNEAQ (reference sequence). The CDR3 has 15 amino acids. CDR3 nucleotides: TGTGCCAGCAGCCGGATCGGGGCAGGTGAAGAGACCCAGTACTTC. Translating gives CASSRIGAGEETQYF. Together with reference TRBV7-9 and TRBJ2-5, the CDR3 gives the full variable domain: DTGVSQNPRHKITKRGQNVTFRCDPISEHNRLYWYRQTLGQGPEFLTYFQNEAQLEKSRLLSDRFSAERPKGSFSTLEIQRTEQGDSAMYLCASSRIGAGEETQYFGPGTRLLVL.

This clonotype was detected a few times. This CDR3 reads CASSLLSAGGGDEQFF. The CDR3 nucleotides read TGTGCCAGCAGCCTCCTCTCAGCGGGGGGCGGGGATGAGCAGTTCTTC. The chain carries TRBV9 and TRBJ2-1; 9 bases are shared with TRBD2. This CDR3 is built from 16 residues. Germline values: CDR1 SGDLS, CDR2 YYNGEE. J gave up 8 bases and V 4 bases, and 13 bases lay outside the gene matches.

The chain is built from TRBV4-3 and TRBJ2-3; D is ambiguous. Per germline, CDR1 LGHNA and CDR2 YSLEER. Trimming took 0 bases from V and 2 from J, leaving 12 bases between them. The length of the CDR3 is 16 residues. DNA for the CDR3: TGCGCCAGCAGCCAAGATGGGTTACTATTCACAGATACGCAGTATTTT. Translated: CASSQDGLLFTDTQYF.

This clonotype was seen a few times. This chain uses TRBV7-2 with TRBJ1-1; unclear D gene. V was pared by 4 bases and J by 4 bases, with 19 bases between. Germline V CDR1 and CDR2: SGHTA, FQGNSA. This CDR3 is built from 16 residues. This CDR3 is CASSSSQVGVGTEAFF. CDR3 nucleotides: TGTGCCAGCAGCTCCTCCCAGGTCGGGGTCGGCACTGAAGCTTTCTTT.

The sample holds a few counts of this clonotype. The chain recombines TRBV20-1 with TRBJ2-5; tentative D call: TRBD1 (5 bases). V was pared by 0 bases and J by 1 base, with 9 bases between. Germline CDR1 is DFQATT and CDR2 is SNEGSKA (reference sequence). This CDR3 is 14 amino acids long. This CDR3 reads CSARDRVSQETQYF. CDR3 nucleotide sequence: TGCAGTGCTAGAGACAGGGTATCCCAAGAGACCCAGTACTTC.

This clonotype was seen a handful of times. The V call is TRBV29-1, the J call TRBJ2-3; tentatively, D is TRBD1 (5 bases). The CDR3 loop spans 12 amino acids. Trimming stripped 3 bases from V and 4 bases from J, with 8 bases between. Germline CDR1 reads SQVTM; CDR2 reads ANQGSEA. This CDR3 reads CSVDRVSDTQYF. CDR3 DNA sequence: TGCAGCGTTGACAGGGTATCAGATACGCAGTATTTT.

This clonotype was seen more than once but under ten times. This sequence joins TRBV2 and TRBJ2-3; D is perhaps TRBD1 (5 bases). Germline CDR1 reads SNHLY; CDR2 reads FYNNEI. The CDR3 runs to 13 residues. Deletions cut 6 bases from V and 0 bases from J, with 7 bases between. CDR3 bases: TGTGCCAGCAGAAGGACAAGCACAGATACGCAGTATTTT. It yields the protein CASRRTSTDTQYF.

This clonotype showed up just a few times. The rearrangement joins TRBV13 to TRBJ2-3, with D unresolved. V was clipped by 1 base and J by 4 bases, with 18 bases between them. In germline, CDR1 is PRHDT, CDR2 FYEKMQ (reference sequence). This CDR3 is built from 17 residues. The DNA for the CDR3 is TGTGCCAGCAGCTTAGAGCACGGACCCCGTGTTGCAGATACGCAGTATTTT. Its protein product is CASSLEHGPRVADTQYF.

The chain combines TRBV7-2 with TRBJ2-1; 7 bases are shared with TRBD1. Germline CDR1 is SGHTA and CDR2 is FQGNSA. V lost 1 base, J lost 7 bases, and 4 bases stayed unmatched. The CDR3 is 14 residues long. The CDR3 sequence: CASSLGQTGNEQFF. The CDR3 DNA reads as TGTGCCAGCAGCTTAGGGCAGACAGGGAATGAGCAGTTCTTC.

This clonotype was counted only a few times. The rearrangement joins TRBV20-1 to TRBJ2-5; 8 bases fit TRBD1. The J call may be mistaken, given a closer DNA end match to TRBJ2-7. Germline V gene sequence: CDR1 DFQATT, CDR2 SNEGSKA (reference sequence). This CDR3 spans 14 amino acids. CDR3 coding DNA: TGCAGTGCTAGGAGGACAGGGTTCCCCTACGAGCAGTACTTC. It codes for CSARRTGFPYEQYF.

Worth noting for this clonotype: Germline is not matched at one junction end, which may reflect a read error. This chain links TRBV27 with TRBJ2-1, with 12 bases identical to TRBD2. Germline V gene data show CDR1 as MNHEY and CDR2 as SMNVEV (reference sequence). The CDR3 has 16 residues. CDR3 sequence reads: CASSSLAGGRLSERFF. CDR3 sequence (DNA): TGTGCCAGCAGTTCCCTAGCGGGGGGGAGGTTAAGCGAGCGGTTCTTC.

The V and J genes are TRBV13 and TRBJ2-5; 9 bases match TRBD1. The trim removed 0 bases at V and 5 bases at J, leaving 10 bases unmatched. Germline V gene data show CDR1 as PRHDT and CDR2 as FYEKMQ (reference sequence). This CDR3 has 17 residues. In DNA, the CDR3 is TGTGCCAGCAGCTTAGGTCGGGGACAGGGCCAGGAGGAGACCCAGTACTTC. It is translated as CASSLGRGQGQEETQYF.

The rearrangement uses TRBV4-2 and TRBJ2-3; D is uncertain. The V end lost 2 bases, the J end lost 2 bases, and 11 bases lay between the germline ends. The CDR3 is made up of 15 amino acids. Germline loops: CDR1 LGHNA, CDR2 YNFKEQ. The CDR3 loop reads CASSQTNEVTDTQYF. The CDR3 bases are TGTGCCAGCAGCCAAACTAATGAGGTCACAGATACGCAGTATTTT.

The chain links TRBV20-1 to TRBJ2-1, with 8 bases lining up with TRBD2. The CDR3 length is 13 residues. V lost 6 bases to trimming and J lost 2 bases; unmatched junction nucleotides: 3. CDR1 and CDR2 from the germline V gene are DFQATT and SNEGSKA (reference sequence). The CDR3 reads CSAIAGTYNEQFF. The CDR3 DNA reads TGCAGTGCAATAGCGGGGACCTACAATGAGCAGTTCTTC.

The V call is TRBV6-1, the J call TRBJ2-4; 8 bases line up with TRBD2. V was pared by 6 bases and J by 1 base, with 8 bases of the junction left unmatched. Germline loops: CDR1 MNHNS, CDR2 SASEGT. CDR3 length: 16 amino acids. CDR3 region: CASRKSGGAAKNIQYF. As DNA, the CDR3 is TGTGCCAGCAGAAAGTCGGGGGGGGCTGCCAAAAACATTCAGTACTTC.

The rearrangement links TRBV4-3 to TRBJ2-1, with a weak D call TRBD2 (7 bases). V lost 4 bases, J lost 2 bases, and 18 bases lay in between. The CDR3 length is 17 residues. CDR1 and CDR2 from the germline V gene are LGHNA and YSLEER. The DNA of the CDR3 is TGCGCCAGCAGCCTCCGAGGCGCGGGGGCTCCCTACAATGAGCAGTTCTTC. It yields the protein CASSLRGAGAPYNEQFF.

The V call is TRBV10-3, the J call TRBJ2-3, with D perhaps TRBD2 (7 bases). Germline loops: CDR1 ENHRY, CDR2 SYGVKD. The CDR3 has 16 amino acids. The germline V and J ends were trimmed by 2 bases and 0 bases, with 12 bases remaining between them. CDR3 in amino acids: CAISEPGGWSTDTQYF. The CDR3 coding sequence is TGTGCCATCAGTGAGCCGGGGGGCTGGAGCACAGATACGCAGTATTTT.

This clonotype was recorded only once. This chain joins TRBV5-1 and TRBJ1-6; the D is unclear. Germline CDR1 SGHRS, CDR2 YFSETQ. V was shortened by 3 bases and J by 7 bases, with 8 bases between the two germline ends. This CDR3 has 13 amino acids. CDR3 amino acids: CASSWEENSPLHF. The CDR3 DNA reads TGCGCCAGCAGCTGGGAAGAGAATTCACCCCTCCACTTT. Using reference TRBV5-1 and TRBJ1-6 for the parts outside the CDR3, the full variable domain is KAGVTQTPRYLIKTRGQQVTLSCSPISGHRSVSWYQQTPGQGLQFLFEYFSETQRNKGNFPGRFSGRQFSNSRSEMNVSTLELGDSALYLCASSWEENSPLHFGNGTRLTVT.

This clonotype was seen only a few times. The chain is built from TRBV27 and TRBJ2-3; TRBD2 matches 9 bases. This CDR3 region has 16 residues. V trimming: 5 bases; J trimming: 3 bases; junction bases outside the gene matches: 9. Germline assignment: CDR1 MNHEY and CDR2 SMNVEV (reference sequence). The CDR3, as DNA: TGTGCCAGCAGTCCGGGCGGGGGGGCCTCAACAGATACGCAGTATTTT. Translating gives CASSPGGGASTDTQYF.

This clonotype has more than one count but fewer than ten. J is TRBJ2-6 and V is TRBV10-3, with D hard to call. Germline V gene lookup returns CDR1 ENHRY and CDR2 SYGVKD. The CDR3 is made up of 14 amino acids. V shed 5 bases and J shed 2 bases, with 7 bases lying between them. The CDR3 sequence: CAISRVAGANVLTF. The CDR3 DNA is TGTGCCATCAGTAGGGTCGCTGGGGCCAACGTCCTGACTTTC.

The chain carries TRBV7-9 and TRBJ2-1; D unclear. V was cut by 3 bases and J by 6 bases, with 9 bases left in between. Germline V gene sequence: CDR1 SEHNR, CDR2 FQNEAQ (reference sequence). The CDR3 is 13 residues long. The CDR3 reads CASSFGQINEQFF. CDR3 sequence (DNA): TGTGCCAGCAGCTTCGGTCAGATCAATGAGCAGTTCTTC.

This clonotype was seen a single time. The genes are TRBV28 and TRBJ1-4, with a possible D match to TRBD1 (5 bases). Germline lookup yields CDR1 MDHEN and CDR2 SYDVKM. The CDR3 has 14 amino acids. Trimming took 7 bases from V and 5 from J, leaving 14 bases between them. As DNA, the CDR3 is TGTGCCAGCACCCGGATGGGGGAGAATGAAAAACTGTTTTTT. It yields the protein CASTRMGENEKLFF.

The V and J genes are TRBV11-2 and TRBJ2-4; D may be TRBD2 (5 bases). The germline V gene has CDR1 SGHAT and CDR2 FQNNGV. The CDR3 covers 17 residues. V gave up 0 bases and J gave up 4 bases, with 16 bases separating them. The CDR3 loop is CASSLDPPGEIKNIQYF. The CDR3 DNA is TGTGCCAGCAGCTTAGATCCTCCCGGGGAAATAAAAAACATTCAGTACTTC.